The 21 T cell receptor beta chains reported below all come from one sample, sequenced in a study of blood T cell repertoires in COVID-19. Repertoires were generated with immunoSEQ multiplex PCR, while TCRdb's copy carries only in-frame clones and drops some. Of about 310,000 clones in the sample, roughly 90% were seen once. Sequencing was carried out using PBMCs or T cells enriched from blood (not recorded which). The source of these receptors is a man between 60 and 75 years old who had recovered from COVID-19.

This chain links TRBV27 with TRBJ1-1; 7 bases align to TRBD1. This CDR3 has 15 residues. Unmatched junction bases numbered 10, after V lost 0 bases and J lost 9 bases. The germline gives CDR1 MNHEY, CDR2 SMNVEV (reference sequence). In nucleotides, the CDR3 is TGTGCCAGCAGTTTATCGGACGGGGACAGAGATAAAGCTTTCTTT. Amino acid sequence: CASSLSDGDRDKAFF.

This chain links TRBV28 with TRBJ2-7, with TRBD2 matching over 7 bases. V was pared by 2 bases and J by 4 bases, with 2 bases of the junction left unmatched. The CDR3 is 13 amino acids. The germline V gene has CDR1 MDHEN and CDR2 SYDVKM. The CDR3 here is CASSLGGGYEQYF. Here the CDR3 DNA reads TGTGCCAGCAGTTTAGGCGGGGGTTACGAGCAGTACTTC.

This chain links TRBV7-9 with TRBJ1-2, with 7 nucleotides matching TRBD1. Trimming cost V 5 bases and J 7 bases; bases outside gene matches: 13. Germline CDR1 reads SEHNR; CDR2 reads FQNEAQ (reference sequence). CDR3 length: 15 residues. CDR3 nucleotide sequence: TGTGCCAGCAGCCCAGCAGGGCAGGGGGTTGGTGGCTACACCTTC. It encodes CASSPAGQGVGGYTF.

The chain joins TRBV18 to TRBJ2-6; D ambiguous. Trimming shortened V by 5 bases and J by 0 bases, and 5 bases separated the two germline ends. The CDR3 runs 14 residues. Germline V gene lookup returns CDR1 KGHSH and CDR2 LQKENI. As DNA, the CDR3 is TGTGCCAGCTCAGCGCGCTCTGGGGCCAACGTCCTGACTTTC. Its translation is CASSARSGANVLTF.

This chain joins TRBV28 and TRBJ2-2, with 7 bases aligning to TRBD1. Germline CDR1 is MDHEN and CDR2 is SYDVKM. This CDR3 is built from 14 residues. V lost 4 bases to trimming and J lost 6 bases; unmatched junction nucleotides: 5. The CDR3 DNA reads TGTGCCAGCAGTTCGTTAGGGACAGCCGGGGAGCTGTTTTTT. Residues: CASSSLGTAGELFF.

The rearrangement joins TRBV19 to TRBJ1-5, with TRBD1 matching over 7 bases. The CDR3 runs to 16 residues. V was pared by 3 bases and J by 2 bases, with 7 bases of the junction left unmatched. CDR1 and CDR2 (germline): LNHDA, SQIVND (reference sequence). The DNA of the CDR3 is TGTGCCAGTAGTATTTTTGGCACAGGGGGCAATCAGCCCCAGCATTTT. Amino acid sequence: CASSIFGTGGNQPQHF.

This clone appeared a single time. CDR3 region: CASSPTGPGNTIYF. The CDR3 nucleotides are TGTGCCAGCAGTCCTACAGGGCCTGGAAACACCATATATTTT. The chain recombines TRBV6-5 with TRBJ1-3, with a possible D match to TRBD1 (6 bases). The V gene's germline CDR1 is MNHEY and CDR2 SVGAGI. V lost 5 bases, J lost 2 bases, and 10 bases lay in between. The CDR3 has 14 amino acids.

The V and J genes are TRBV19 and TRBJ1-5; a possible D gene is TRBD1 (6 bases). V was trimmed by 5 bases and J by 6 bases, leaving 14 bases between them. Germline-derived CDR1 and CDR2 are LNHDA and SQIVND (reference sequence). The CDR3 spans 14 residues. The CDR3 sequence: CASSDLGASQPQHF. DNA of the CDR3: TGTGCCAGTAGTGACCTGGGGGCGAGTCAGCCCCAGCATTTT.

The V and J genes are TRBV18 and TRBJ2-5, with TRBD2 identical over 7 bases. The germline V gene has CDR1 KGHSH and CDR2 LQKENI. The CDR3 totals 14 residues. Losses at the gene ends were 3 bases for V and 7 bases for J; bases not matched to a gene: 8. The CDR3 DNA is TGTGCCAGCTCACCTAGCGGGTCTTTAGGGACCCAGTACTTC. Protein sequence: CASSPSGSLGTQYF.

For the CDR3, the DNA is TGTGCCAGCAGCCCCGGGACAGTGATCTATGGCTACACCTTC. It yields the protein CASSPGTVIYGYTF. The chain has TRBV27 and TRBJ1-2; 7 positions agree with TRBD1. CDR1 and CDR2 (germline): MNHEY, SMNVEV (reference sequence). The CDR3 totals 14 residues. J gave up 4 bases and V 6 bases, and 8 bases lay outside the gene matches.

The sample holds one count of this clone. V usage is TRBV5-1 and J usage is TRBJ2-3; 9 nucleotides line up with TRBD1. The CDR3 extends over 14 amino acids. V lost 4 bases and J lost 6; bases outside the gene matches: 6. Germline V gene lookup returns CDR1 SGHRS and CDR2 YFSETQ. The CDR3 DNA is TGCGCCAGCAGCACAGGACAGGGGTGGGATACGCAGTATTTT. Translation gives CASSTGQGWDTQYF. Complete variable domain (other parts from reference TRBV5-1 and TRBJ2-3): KAGVTQTPRYLIKTRGQQVTLSCSPISGHRSVSWYQQTPGQGLQFLFEYFSETQRNKGNFPGRFSGRQFSNSRSEMNVSTLELGDSALYLCASSTGQGWDTQYFGPGTRLTVL.

The V gene is TRBV7-2, the J gene TRBJ2-7; 10 bases are a match to TRBD1. Germline CDR1 and CDR2: SGHTA and FQGNSA. There are 14 residues in the CDR3. With 5 bases clipped from V and 5 bases from J, the junction kept 6 bases outside the gene matches. CDR3 in amino acids: CASSPSGQGNEQYF. The CDR3 bases are TGTGCCAGCAGCCCTTCGGGACAGGGGAACGAGCAGTACTTC.

The CDR3 sequence is CASSQPGQSSYEQYF. In DNA form, the CDR3 reads TGCGCCAGCAGCCAGCCGGGACAGAGCTCCTACGAGCAGTACTTC. V gene TRBV5-1 combines with J gene TRBJ2-7, with 7 bases identical to TRBD1. This CDR3 is 15 amino acids long. Trimming removed 4 bases from V and 0 bases from J; junction bases left unmatched: 7. The germline gives CDR1 SGHRS, CDR2 YFSETQ.

V and J are TRBV7-9 and TRBJ1-2, with TRBD1 matching over 7 bases. Looked up from germline, CDR1 is SEHNR and CDR2 is FQNEAQ (reference sequence). The CDR3 consists of 15 residues. The ends lost 1 base at V and 8 bases at J; junction bases unmatched: 10. The CDR3 region is CASSLGDRVQGGYTF. CDR3 DNA: TGTGCCAGCAGCTTAGGAGACAGGGTACAAGGCGGCTACACCTTC.

The CDR3 here is CASSLSSGSFETQYF. The CDR3 DNA reads TGTGCCAGCAGTCTCTCTTCCGGGAGTTTTGAGACCCAGTACTTC. The rearrangement links TRBV7-3 to TRBJ2-5, with TRBD2 as a possible D gene (6 bases). Germline V gene data show CDR1 as SGHTA and CDR2 as FQGTGA. The ends were cut back, 6 bases at V and 5 bases at J, with 19 bases in the middle. This CDR3 contains 15 residues. Full variable domain (missing parts from reference TRBV7-3 and TRBJ2-5): GAGVSQTPSNKVTEKGKYVELRCDPISGHTALYWYRQSLGQGPEFLIYFQGTGAADDSGLPNDRFFAVRPEGSVSTLKIQRTERGDSAVYLCASSLSSGSFETQYFGPGTRLLVL.

This clone was counted once. V gene TRBV2 combines with J gene TRBJ1-2, with D tentatively TRBD1 (5 bases). Germline V lookup: CDR1 SNHLY, CDR2 FYNNEI. Trimming pared 4 bases from V and 4 bases from J, leaving 13 bases between. This CDR3 comprises 14 residues. DNA for the CDR3: TGTGCCAGCAGTGCGTCGACAGCCCCCTATGGCTACACCTTC. As protein: CASSASTAPYGYTF.

The genes are TRBV5-5 and TRBJ2-7; TRBD1 agrees at 9 bases. Germline V gene data show CDR1 as SGHKS and CDR2 as YYEKEE (reference sequence). Trimming took 5 bases from V and 2 from J; bases not matched to a gene: 5. The CDR3 is 14 amino acids. The CDR3 spells CASSGGTGTYEQYF. CDR3 nucleotide sequence: TGTGCCAGCAGTGGGGGGACAGGGACCTACGAGCAGTACTTC.

The chain couples TRBV21-1 to TRBJ2-7; the table's D call TRBD1 went unverified against the DNA. TRBV21-1 is flagged as a pseudogene. The CDR3 consists of 19 residues. CDR3 region: CASSKPIGEGVEADYEQYF. CDR3 nucleotide sequence: TGTGCCAGCAGCAAACCAATCGGTGAGGGGGTTGAGGCAGACTACGAGCAGTACTTC.

This rearrangement joins TRBV19 to TRBJ2-5; 10 nucleotides line up with TRBD2. In germline, CDR1 is LNHDA, CDR2 SQIVND (reference sequence). The CDR3 length is 18 residues. V gave up 1 base and J gave up 5 bases; unmatched junction bases: 13. The CDR3 spells CASSIVPRASGSRETQYF. In DNA form, the CDR3 reads TGTGCCAGTAGTATAGTCCCCCGGGCTAGCGGGAGCCGGGAGACCCAGTACTTC.

This clone appeared once. The chain is built from TRBV19 and TRBJ2-7, with D possibly TRBD2 on 5 matching bases. Germline values: CDR1 LNHDA, CDR2 SQIVND (reference sequence). This CDR3 has 14 residues. V lost 5 bases and J lost 2, with 13 bases in between. The CDR3 sequence is CASSYSGDTYEQYF. The DNA for the CDR3 is TGTGCCAGTAGTTATTCCGGGGATACCTACGAGCAGTACTTC.

This clone has only one observation. The chain employs TRBV19 and TRBJ1-1; no clear D. This CDR3 comprises 13 residues. The V gene's germline CDR1 is LNHDA and CDR2 SQIVND (reference sequence). The V end lost 6 bases, the J end lost 2 bases, and 10 bases lay between the germline ends. In DNA, the CDR3 is TGTGCCAGTAGCATAACCAGTAACACTGAAGCTTTCTTT. Translated: CASSITSNTEAFF.